This T cell receptor beta chain appears in the sequencing data of a study of blood T cell repertoires in COVID-19. About the study: Samples taken during acute and convalescent COVID-19 were collected in the United States, Italy and Spain. Sources were T cells, B-cell-depleted T cells, or PBMCs; the material itself was cDNA or gDNA.

Germline values: CDR1 KGHSH, CDR2 LQKENI. The J segment lost 8 bases and the V segment lost 5 bases, leaving 6 bases of the junction unmatched. CDR3 length: 13 residues. Original processing methods: Researchers report that nucleated cell counts were estimated from reference gene primer amplification. The data were produced by immunoSEQ multiplex PCR, yet TCRdb's version contains in-frame clones alone and is incomplete. V and J calls plus clone size are reproduced from that table; the DNA served to infer D and trimming. The table has about 87,000 clones, about 80% seen once. V usage is TRBV18 and J usage is TRBJ1-5, with 7 positions matching TRBD1. The sequence was collected from a woman in her fifties or sixties with acute or convalescent COVID-19. The sequencing sample was made of peripheral blood. The CDR3 spells CASSSGTDKPQHF. CDR3 DNA: TGTGCCAGCTCATCCGGGACAGATAAGCCCCAGCATTTT.